Reported below is one T cell receptor beta chain. The antigen remains undetermined. Sequencing was performed with immunoSEQ multiplex PCR; in TCRdb, only in-frame clones are kept and a portion is missing. The sample includes about 700,000 clones, 90% to 95% of them seen just once. The entry originates in a study of shared clonotypes between healthy human individuals. Study results and limitations: Generally, naive subsets came out with larger estimated richness than memory subsets.

CD45RO-negative, CCR7-positively selected cells formed the naive CD8 fraction, excluding terminally differentiated effector memory CD45RA+ cells. The receptor was derived from a young man in good health. Source material: naive CD8+ T cells sorted from blood.

The CDR3 region has the DNA TGTGCCAGCAGCGTAGGGAGCTTCGGCACAGATACGCAGTATTTT. This translates into CASSVGSFGTDTQYF. This chain connects TRBV9 to TRBJ2-3; D is ambiguous. This CDR3 has 15 residues. Per the germline V gene, CDR1 is SGDLS and CDR2 is YYNGEE. Trimming left V 0 bases short and J 1 base short, with 9 bases between.